This T cell receptor (beta chain) was identified during a study of shared clonotypes between healthy human individuals (dated by TCRdb to about 2020). About the study as a whole: A couple of women and three men aged 18 to 49 years were included in the cohort. For each donor, three plates each were used for CD4 naive and CD4 memory, two plates were used for CD8 naive, and one plate was used for CD8 memory. To increase sequencing depth and limit assay-specific biases, TCR repertoire library preparation and sequencing were carried out by different laboratories using diverse techniques. Leukapheresis yielded between about 0.94 and 9.5 billion PBMCs per donor. Blood TCR repertoires of roughly 5 healthy adults were deeply sequenced to estimate repertoire size and the extent of clonotype sharing between individuals.

This clone has a handful of counts. Its antigen target is currently unknown. It is likely a read error: a sequence one base away is far more abundant. Other DNA sequences in the same sample also yield this CDR3. Trimming costs V 3 bases and J 0 bases, and their ends lie 2 bases apart. Measured from the cysteine to the phenylalanine, the CDR3 is 12 residues long. The kept DNA is CDR3 alone, 36 bases in frame from the first base. For CDR1 and CDR2, the germline V gene lists SGHRS and YFSETQ. The donors were healthy, HIV-negative adults who had no recently reported acute infections or vaccinations. Every donor was a Caucasian adult living in Nashville, Tennessee, USA. CD4+ T cells were enriched through magnetic negative selection, after which naive cells were positively selected on CD45RA and the remaining negative fraction served as the memory subset. After blood collection by leukapheresis, PBMCs were isolated using Ficoll-Histopaque density gradient centrifugation and then cryopreserved in the vapor phase of liquid nitrogen. Analytical flow cytometry was used to check the purity and quantity of every magnetically sorted T cell population. From each sorted fraction, genomic DNA was isolated and quantified by UV absorbance on a Nanodrop 2000c.

Beyond this particular receptor, the publication reports: Naive subsets generally had larger estimated clonotype richness than memory subsets. When four donors were compared, the shared fraction of clonotypes was about 5% for naive CD4, around 3.6% for naive CD8, roughly 2.5% for memory CD4, and less than 0.5% for memory CD8. The genetic and exposure-history diversity represented was limited by the small number of donors. Compared with non-shared clonotypes, the clonotypes found in all four sorted-subset donors had higher generation probabilities. Sampling was restricted to blood, and TCR repertoires in tissue are likely to differ from TCR repertoires in blood. Incomplete sequencing was indicated by rarefaction of sorted-subset datasets, despite the large sequencing depth. Pairwise subsampling indicated that sequencing depth was expected to affect the degree of clonotype sharing among donors.

Using the deep immunoSEQ assay, multiplex PCR amplified TCR CDR3 regions from genomic DNA. Extracted genomic DNA from each cell subset was spread evenly across all wells of several immunoSEQ 96-well plates, with each plate serving as a replicate. Each replicate PCR for sorted subsets received around 0.2 ug genomic DNA, equal to some 32,000 T cell genomes. Purified libraries were quantified with a Qubit 3.0 fluorometer, sized on a Bioanalyzer 2100, and re-quantified with the KAPA Library Quantification kit. Every immunoSEQ 96-well plate was sequenced on a dedicated single-read 150-cycle Illumina NextSeq 550 flow cell. In the paper's pipeline: The immunoSEQ output contained only junctional sequences without quality scores, so filtering could not match that applied to full-length reads. To assign V/J genes and CDR3, sequences were annotated using PyIR, a Python wrapper for IgBLAST v1.9, with IMGT germline references. Reads were filtered out if the reads had weak V/J assignments (E-value above 1e-6), no CDR3, stop codons, out-of-frame junctions, or ambiguous translated residues. V3J clonotypes were defined as sequences sharing an identical inferred V gene, J gene, and CDR3 amino acid sequence. Percentage overlap between repertoires was calculated by dividing the number of shared unique clonotypes by the size of the smaller repertoire. RTK rarefaction, the Chao1 estimator, and Recon v2.1 estimates of unobserved clonotypes were used to assess repertoire richness. Generation probabilities were computed with OLGA for all TCRbeta clonotypes obtained by the gDNA method from a few donors. Here the immuneACCESS table is served through TCRdb, limited to in-frame sequences with V and J called. Missing clones are a known gap in these copies; in checked studies unresolved V genes cover under half, and the rest lacks a known reason. D and trimming come from the DNA, and the V and J calls and clone size come from that table. The sample data list about 1 million clones, and about 75% of these were observed just once. About 1.4% of the sample lies in the top ten.

The sample was memory CD4+ T cells sorted from blood. The cell subset or site label for this specimen denotes: CD45RA-negative fraction. This clonotype was sampled from a man between 18 and 35 years old in good health. The chain employs TRBV5-1 and TRBJ2-3, with no reliable assignment of the D segment. The DNA reads as follows: TGCGCCAGCAGCTCAAGCACAGATACGCAGTATTTT. This gives the protein CASSSSTDTQYF.